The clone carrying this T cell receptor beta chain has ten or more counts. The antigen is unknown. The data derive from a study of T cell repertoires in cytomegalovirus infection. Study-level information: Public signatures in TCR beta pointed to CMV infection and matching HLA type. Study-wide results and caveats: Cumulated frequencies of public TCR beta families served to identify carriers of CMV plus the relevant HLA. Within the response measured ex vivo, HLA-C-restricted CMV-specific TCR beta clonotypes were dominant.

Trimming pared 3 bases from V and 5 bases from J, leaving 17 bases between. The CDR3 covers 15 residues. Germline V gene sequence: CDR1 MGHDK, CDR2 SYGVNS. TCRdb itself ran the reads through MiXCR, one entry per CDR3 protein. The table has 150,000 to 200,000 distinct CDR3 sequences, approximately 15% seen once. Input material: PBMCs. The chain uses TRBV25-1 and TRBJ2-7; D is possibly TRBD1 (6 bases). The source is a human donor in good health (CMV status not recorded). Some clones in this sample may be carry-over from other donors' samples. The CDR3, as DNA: TGTGCCAGCAGTGACCTCACAGGGAACAGACACGAGCAGTACTTC. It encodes CASSDLTGNRHEQYF.